The clone carrying this TCR beta chain was counted between two and nine times. The sample belongs to a study of T cells after yellow fever vaccination. TCRdb independently ran MiXCR on the 5' RACE reads; one entry per CDR3 protein. There are about 510,000 distinct CDR3 sequences in the sample; roughly a fifth occur only once, and about a sixth lies in the top ten. This clonotype was obtained from a man between 18 and 29 years old who received the YFV17D yellow fever vaccine. The sample consisted of PBMCs, taken about 20 days after the first yellow fever vaccination.

The CDR3 sequence: CASNRITGENSPLHF. CDR3 DNA: TGTGCCAGCAACCGAATCACGGGGGAAAATTCACCCCTCCACTTT. This chain connects TRBV6-1 to TRBJ1-6; D is possibly TRBD1 (5 bases). The CDR3 consists of 15 residues. V was pared by 7 bases and J by 7 bases, with 17 bases between. Germline CDR1 and CDR2: MNHNS and SASEGT.